This T cell receptor beta chain was found in a study of cytomegalovirus exposure and HLA in healthy donors. Study-wide findings and caveats: In a later analysis, a missense DCLRE1C variant was linked to TCR beta V- and J-gene trimming. Some highly shared sequence variants likely arose as a pipeline artifact.

As for this clone: Its target is unknown.

In the PCR, 60 Vbeta and 13 Jbeta primers were used. Here immunoSEQ multiplex PCR was the method, and the copy in TCRdb shows in-frame clones only, minus some. The data contain some 200,000 clones, 75% to 90% of them seen just once; the ten biggest clones take up about 2.6%. Germline CDR1 WNHNN, CDR2 SYGVQD (reference sequence). This CDR3 region has 15 residues. V was clipped by 4 bases and J by 4 bases; unmatched bases: 7. This sequence joins TRBV10-1 and TRBJ2-7; TRBD2 matches at 10 bases. The sample consisted of PBMCs. This TCR derives from a woman in her 40s in good health and CMV-seronegative. The chain's CDR3 is CASSGGPSGGYEQYF. The CDR3 DNA reads TGCGCCAGCAGTGGCGGGCCTAGCGGGGGATACGAGCAGTACTTC.